The subject of this entry is one TCR beta chain. Its matching antigen is unknown. Before the COVID-19 pandemic, during about 2010-2018, CD4+ T cells were taken from unexposed donors. After around nine days of culture, CD4+ T cells were isolated. This sample is drawn from a study of CD4 T cells in relation to SARS-CoV-2 and coronaviruses. Background on the study: PBMCs were cultured with antigen for roughly 11 days before TCR beta sequencing. No peptide or an HIV-1 Nef peptide pool served as negative control. The HLA restriction of the shared crossreactive spike epitopes was mapped. Study-wide results and limits: Monoreactive clones expanded significantly more to SARS-CoV-2 than crossreactive clones did.

The CDR3 is 14 amino acids. Trimming removed 2 bases from V and 2 bases from J, with 9 bases in between. Germline V gene sequence: CDR1 SGHDT, CDR2 YYEEEE. Profiling relied on immunoSEQ multiplex PCR, and the TCRdb table lists in-frame clones only, not all of them. The table shows almost 30,000 clones, with about three quarters occurring only once. This clonotype was obtained from a human donor in good health. This chain joins TRBV5-6 and TRBJ2-3; no firm D call. Material: CD4+ T cells from PBMCs, cultured in vitro. CDR3 DNA sequence: TGTGCCAGCAGCTTAGGTCTGCTCACAGATACGCAGTATTTT. It codes for CASSLGLLTDTQYF. Using reference TRBV5-6 and TRBJ2-3 for the parts outside the CDR3, the full variable domain is DAGVTQSPTHLIKTRGQQVTLRCSPKSGHDTVSWYQQALGQGPQFIFQYYEEEERQRGNFPDRFSGHQFPNYSSELNVNALLLGDSALYLCASSLGLLTDTQYFGPGTRLTVL.